This TCR beta chain was identified during a study of chemoradiotherapy in HPV16-positive cancers. Overall study: Candidate HPV-specific T-cell clones and common TCR motifs came from functional assays in a couple of HPV16-positive patients. Findings and caveats of the study: Non-HPV-specific T cells did not expand in tumors during treatment, whereas candidate HPV-specific clones and E7-related motifs did. For HPV16-positive patients, expanding HPV-responsive T cells associated with longer recurrence-free survival.

As to this clone: Its antigen is currently unknown.

Trimming pared 1 base from V and 8 bases from J, leaving 11 bases between. The length of the CDR3 is 13 residues. Germline V CDR1 and CDR2: KGHSH, LQKENI. Here immunoSEQ multiplex PCR was the method, and the copy in TCRdb shows in-frame clones only, minus some. The sample consists of 4,500 to 7,000 clones, 70% to 90% of them appearing once. The receptor was derived from a human donor with HPV-associated anogenital cancer. The chain joins TRBV18 to TRBJ1-2, with D unclear. The sample here was blood, taken from a patient who underwent chemoradiotherapy. The CDR3 nucleotides are TGTGCCAGCTCACCACGAGCTTCAGAGGGCTACACCTTC. It is translated as CASSPRASEGYTF. Looking up the rest from reference TRBV18 and TRBJ1-2 gives the full variable domain: NAGVMQNPRHLVRRRGQEARLRCSPMKGHSHVYWYRQLPEEGLKFMVYLQKENIIDESGMPKERFSAEFPKEGPSILRIQQVVRGDSAAYFCASSPRASEGYTFGSGTRLTVV.